The following is a TCR beta chain sequence with its context. This clonotype appeared many times. The clone's antigen remains unknown. No much larger clonotype is one base removed from it; base qualities were not supplied. This sample is part of a study of Graves' ophthalmopathy and Graves' hyperthyroidism (dated by TCRdb to 2017 to 2018). Looking at the study overall: Hyperthyroidism was considered stable if no progression to ophthalmopathy occurred within 18 months of follow-up. In five to seven hyperthyroidism patients, the T-cell repertoire of thyroid tissue was compared with the T-cell repertoire of blood. The study used signatures of the TCR beta repertoire to tell Graves' ophthalmopathy apart from Graves' hyperthyroidism and to predict which patients would progress to ophthalmopathy. An independent validation cohort comprised 18 hyperthyroidism patients and over 15 patients who later progressed from hyperthyroidism to ophthalmopathy. Following sample collection, hyperthyroidism patients were given methimazole at a starting dose of 30 mg daily, and ophthalmopathy patients were given high-dose intravenous methylprednisolone. To explore V-J signatures that distinguish ophthalmopathy from hyperthyroidism, a discovery set of roughly 98 patients was enrolled, made up of 43 with ophthalmopathy and under 65 with stable hyperthyroidism. In total, approximately 130 blood samples were TCR-sequenced: some 40 ophthalmopathy, over 70 hyperthyroidism and some 17 hyperthyroidism-to-ophthalmopathy patients.

Here is what the overall study found, with its caveats: Most expanded thyroid clonotypes with frequency above 0.001 were also detected in blood, suggesting blood repertoires may reflect the thyroid immune response. Sample size was not statistically predetermined, and group allocation was not concealed from the investigators. In validation, the model predicted ophthalmopathy progression with more than 70% sensitivity and 72.22% specificity; some 13 predicted patients were CT-confirmed with GO in a median of approximately six months. In cross-validation, the 13-signature model distinguished ophthalmopathy from stable hyperthyroidism with nearly 90% sensitivity and 81.08% specificity, and in the test set the corresponding values were 80% and 75%.

TCR beta CDR3 regions were amplified from RNA transcripts for repertoire sequencing. The first round was an RT-PCR using HTBI primers with the Qiagen OneStep RT-PCR kit, and this first round was followed by a second-round multiplex PCR, then size selection and purification. Libraries were sequenced on an Illumina HiSeq2000 using paired-end 100 bp reads. Per the authors' processing: SOAPnuke was used for read processing, and reads with adapters, uncalled bases, a mean Phred below 15, or no exact constant-primer or identifier match were discarded. COPE v1.2.5 was used to merge high-quality paired reads. Each unique nucleotide sequence was defined as a clonotype, and clonotypes were aligned to IMGT TRB V, D and J references with MiTCR v1.1. The analysis was limited to V-J combinations with a frequency above 0.0001, which together covered 99.2% of repertoires. For each V-J combination, a TCR clonal expansion and chaos score was defined as the ratio of F50 clonal expansion to chaos observed in the TCRdist matrix. Welch's t-statistics and random forest were used to narrow the features down to 13 V-J combinations, which were then fed into a naive Bayes classifier. The Morisita-Horn index was used to measure how similar the thyroid and blood repertoires were. Clones were called with MiXCR by TCRdb after fastp trimmed the public reads at Q25, and only in-frame beta chains were retained. Under each unique CDR3 protein, matching rows form one entry showing the most common genes and DNA. The V and J calls reflect TCRdb's pipeline rather than the authors' work. The sample table holds approximately 1.2 million distinct CDR3 sequences, of which about 36% were seen once. The ten top clones hold around 10% of the sample.

The hyperthyroidism patients were 18 to 65 years old and newly diagnosed, with a disease duration of less than 2 months. Patients with other autoimmune diseases, uncontrolled infections, pregnancy or lactation were excluded. Diagnosis was based on clinical symptoms, serum thyroxine, TRAb, thyroid ultrasound and orbital computed tomography. Total RNA was extracted using Trizol reagent, and RNA quality was checked on an Agilent 2100 Bioanalyzer. The CDR3 covers 14 residues, taking in both the cysteine and the phenylalanine. CDR3 DNA only is kept here, 42 bases in frame from base 1. V is clipped by 7 bases and J by 7 bases, and the sequence between their germline boundaries is 22 bases long. The germline V gene yields SQVTM for CDR1 and ANQGSEA for CDR2.

Recombination joined TRBV29-1 with TRBJ1-2; a confident D gene designation cannot be given. What was sequenced was peripheral blood or thyroid tissue (not recorded which). The TCR comes from an adult man with Graves' hyperthyroidism. In nucleotides, the sequence is TGCAGCGCCACAAAAGCGACCCTTGAGGGTGGCTACACCTTC. This gives the protein CSATKATLEGGYTF.